What follows are 20 T cell receptor beta chains derived from one specimen sequenced in a study of T-cell memory formation after mild COVID-19. TCRdb reanalysed the 5' RACE reads using MiXCR and keeps one entry per CDR3 protein. The table includes about 410,000 distinct CDR3 sequences, about 22% detected once. The sequenced sample consisted of PBMCs or a T cell subset sorted from them (not recorded which). These receptors all come from an adult woman who had mild COVID-19 (a few samples of this study predate the infection). Cell type and time point are not known.

The sample holds a few counts of this clonotype. CDR3 in DNA: TGTGCCAGCAGTTTACTAGCGGGGGCCCTGGATACGCAGTATTTT. It specifies CASSLLAGALDTQYF. The chain joins TRBV12-3 or TRBV12-4 to TRBJ2-3, with TRBD2 matching over 10 bases. The length of the CDR3 is 15 residues. J lost 6 bases, V lost 2 bases, and 5 bases had no gene match.

The rearrangement links TRBV6-1 to TRBJ2-5; TRBD1 might be the D (6 bases). Per the germline V gene, CDR1 is MNHNS and CDR2 is SASEGT. The CDR3 extends over 12 amino acids. Deletions cut 8 bases from V and 5 bases from J, with 12 bases between. DNA for the CDR3: TGTGCCAGCCCCAGGGGTGGGGAGACCCAGTACTTC. It encodes CASPRGGETQYF.

This clonotype appeared a few times. The chain is built from TRBV29-1 and TRBJ1-2, with D perhaps TRBD1 (6 bases). Germline assignment: CDR1 SQVTM and CDR2 ANQGSEA. CDR3 length: 12 residues. V was pared by 4 bases and J by 12 bases, with 18 bases between. CDR3 sequence reads: CSVAGTLHHHTF. The CDR3 coding sequence is TGCAGCGTTGCCGGGACACTCCACCATCACACCTTC.

This chain uses TRBV5-1 with TRBJ2-2; 9 bases are shared with TRBD1. With 4 bases clipped from V and 7 bases from J, the junction kept 8 bases outside the gene matches. The CDR3 consists of 15 residues. Germline loops: CDR1 SGHRS, CDR2 YFSETQ. In nucleotides, the CDR3 is TGCGCCAGCAGCCAAGGACAGGGGTCGGTCGGGGAGCTGTTTTTT. Its protein is CASSQGQGSVGELFF.

This clonotype was seen only a few times. V usage is TRBV7-2 and J usage is TRBJ2-7; D gene ambiguous. The ends were cut back, 4 bases at V and 4 bases at J, with 11 bases in the middle. The CDR3 runs to 13 residues. Germline CDR1 and CDR2: SGHTA and FQGNSA. The CDR3 DNA is TGTGCCAGCAGCTCCGTCTTGCAATACGAGCAGTACTTC. This translates into CASSSVLQYEQYF.

The table lists this clonotype with a few counts. The CDR3 sequence: CASSLAAAYTGELFF. Here the CDR3 DNA reads TGTGCCAGCAGCTTAGCGGCGGCGTACACCGGGGAGCTGTTTTTT. V usage is TRBV7-2 and J usage is TRBJ2-2; the D is unclear. The CDR3 runs 15 residues. The V end lost 0 bases, the J end lost 3 bases, and 8 bases lay between the germline ends. Germline V CDR1 and CDR2: SGHTA, FQGNSA.

This chain joins TRBV18 and TRBJ1-1, with D tentatively TRBD1 (5 bases). Germline V gene data show CDR1 as KGHSH and CDR2 as LQKENI. The CDR3 sequence is 13 residues long. With 10 bases removed from V and 0 bases from J, the gap between germline ends came to 12 bases. The CDR3 is CATRGNLNTEAFF. CDR3 DNA sequence: TGTGCCACTCGGGGGAATTTGAACACTGAAGCTTTCTTT.

V is TRBV9 and J is TRBJ2-2, with D possibly being TRBD1 or TRBD2 (6 bases each). Germline-derived CDR1 and CDR2 are SGDLS and YYNGEE. The CDR3 sequence is 16 residues long. The germline V and J ends were trimmed by 4 bases and 2 bases, with 15 bases remaining between them. CDR3: CASSRGLDTNTGELFF. CDR3 sequence (DNA): TGTGCCAGCAGCCGGGGGCTTGACACAAACACCGGGGAGCTGTTTTTT.

The V and J genes are TRBV7-6 and TRBJ2-7, with TRBD2 identical over 8 bases. CDR3 length equals 14 residues. Germline CDR1 is SGHVS and CDR2 is FNYEAQ. V was clipped by 1 base and J by 6 bases; unmatched bases: 5. The CDR3 sequence is CASSLETSDREQYF. DNA for the CDR3: TGTGCCAGCAGCTTAGAGACTAGCGATCGCGAGCAGTACTTC.

The chain combines TRBV24-1 with TRBJ2-1; 11 positions agree with TRBD2. The CDR3 totals 16 residues. Germline values: CDR1 KGHDR, CDR2 SFDVKD. Trimming removed 4 bases from V and 6 bases from J; junction bases left unmatched: 7. The CDR3 here is CATSDVGSGRVNEQFF. CDR3 DNA sequence: TGTGCCACCAGTGACGTTGGTAGCGGGAGGGTCAATGAGCAGTTCTTC.

The genes are TRBV7-8 and TRBJ1-5, with D unresolved. Per germline, CDR1 SGHVS and CDR2 FQNEAQ. Trimming stripped 5 bases from V and 4 bases from J, with 6 bases between. The CDR3 totals 12 residues. CDR3 DNA sequence: TGTGCCAGCAGCCTAGAGAATCAGCCCCAGCATTTT. Translation gives CASSLENQPQHF.

The DNA for the CDR3 is TGTGCCAGCGGTAGCGACAGGGGCCGTTCCGAAAAACTGTTTTTT. The encoded protein is CASGSDRGRSEKLFF. The V and J genes are TRBV6-5 and TRBJ1-4, with TRBD1 matching over 8 bases. Germline assignment: CDR1 MNHEY and CDR2 SVGAGI. This CDR3 has 15 residues. The V gene end was trimmed by 8 bases and the J gene end by 8 bases; junction bases not matched to a gene: 13.

Turning to this clonotype: A read error may account for a junction end that differs from germline. The genes are TRBV6-2 or TRBV6-3 and TRBJ2-7, with a weak D call TRBD2 (6 bases). The germline CDR1 and CDR2 sequences are MNHEY and SVGEGT. The CDR3 contains 14 residues. The CDR3 sequence: CASSYTNRGTQPCF. The CDR3, as DNA: TGTGCCAGCAGTTACACCAATCGTGGGACTCAGCCGTGCTTC.

CDR3 residues: CASGQVQPQHF. CDR3 nucleotides: TGTGCCAGTGGACAGGTTCAGCCCCAGCATTTT. V is TRBV19 and J is TRBJ1-5; 7 bases align to TRBD1. Germline CDR1 is LNHDA and CDR2 is SQIVND (reference sequence). CDR3 length: 11 amino acids. The V gene end was trimmed by 8 bases and the J gene end by 6 bases; junction bases not matched to a gene: 1. Full variable domain (remainder filled in from reference TRBV19 and TRBJ1-5): DGGITQSPKYLFRKEGQNVTLSCEQNLNHDAMYWYRQDPGQGLRLIYYSQIVNDFQKGDIAEGYSVSREKKESFPLTVTSAQKNPTAFYLCASGQVQPQHFGDGTRLSIL.

This clonotype was observed at least ten times. V and J are TRBV18 and TRBJ2-5; TRBD1 agrees at 10 bases. Per the germline V gene, CDR1 is KGHSH and CDR2 is LQKENI. The J segment lost 6 bases and the V segment lost 5 bases, leaving 12 bases of the junction unmatched. The CDR3 loop spans 16 amino acids. CDR3 amino acids: CASSSSMTGGGKTQYF. CDR3 DNA sequence: TGTGCCAGCTCATCATCCATGACAGGGGGCGGAAAGACCCAGTACTTC.

The genes are TRBV5-5 and TRBJ2-7, with no clear D. CDR3 size: 13 residues. Germline V gives CDR1 SGHKS, CDR2 YYEKEE (reference sequence). V lost 0 bases, J lost 3 bases, and 7 bases lay in between. This CDR3 is CASSLDIFYEQYF. The CDR3 DNA reads TGTGCCAGCAGCTTGGACATCTTCTACGAGCAGTACTTC.

The gene calls are TRBV5-1 and TRBJ2-3, with 10 bases matching TRBD2. The CDR3 extends over 16 amino acids. CDR1 and CDR2 (germline): SGHRS, YFSETQ. V trimming: 4 bases; J trimming: 5 bases; junction bases outside the gene matches: 10. CDR3 protein: CASSHSGGANGDTQYF. The CDR3 nucleotides are TGCGCCAGCAGCCACAGCGGGGGGGCGAATGGAGATACGCAGTATTTT. Full variable domain (rest looked up from reference TRBV5-1 and TRBJ2-3): KAGVTQTPRYLIKTRGQQVTLSCSPISGHRSVSWYQQTPGQGLQFLFEYFSETQRNKGNFPGRFSGRQFSNSRSEMNVSTLELGDSALYLCASSHSGGANGDTQYFGPGTRLTVL.

This clonotype was observed a handful of times. CDR3 DNA sequence: TGTGCCAGCAGCGAGGATACGGGAGCTCCGGAGGAGACCCAGTACTTC. As protein: CASSEDTGAPEETQYF. The chain uses TRBV9 and TRBJ2-5; a weak D match, TRBD2 (6 bases). V was clipped by 3 bases and J by 5 bases, with 20 bases between them. CDR3 length equals 16 residues. In germline, CDR1 is SGDLS, CDR2 YYNGEE.

This clonotype was seen more than once but under ten times. The CDR3 protein is CASSLAVGVNEQFF. Here the CDR3 DNA reads TGCGCCAGCAGCTTGGCCGTAGGGGTGAATGAGCAGTTCTTC. The J gene is TRBJ2-1, the V gene TRBV5-1; a weak D match, TRBD1 (5 bases). The germline gives CDR1 SGHRS, CDR2 YFSETQ. Trimming left V 0 bases short and J 7 bases short, with 11 bases between. The CDR3 loop spans 14 amino acids.

This clonotype was seen more than once but under ten times. The V and J genes are TRBV7-8 and TRBJ1-2, with D uncertain. The CDR3 is 11 residues long. CDR1 is SGHVS, CDR2 FQNEAQ, per germline. With 0 bases removed from V and 6 bases from J, the gap between germline ends came to 2 bases. CDR3 bases: TGTGCCAGCAGCTTAGCGGATGGCTACACCTTC. Protein sequence: CASSLADGYTF.